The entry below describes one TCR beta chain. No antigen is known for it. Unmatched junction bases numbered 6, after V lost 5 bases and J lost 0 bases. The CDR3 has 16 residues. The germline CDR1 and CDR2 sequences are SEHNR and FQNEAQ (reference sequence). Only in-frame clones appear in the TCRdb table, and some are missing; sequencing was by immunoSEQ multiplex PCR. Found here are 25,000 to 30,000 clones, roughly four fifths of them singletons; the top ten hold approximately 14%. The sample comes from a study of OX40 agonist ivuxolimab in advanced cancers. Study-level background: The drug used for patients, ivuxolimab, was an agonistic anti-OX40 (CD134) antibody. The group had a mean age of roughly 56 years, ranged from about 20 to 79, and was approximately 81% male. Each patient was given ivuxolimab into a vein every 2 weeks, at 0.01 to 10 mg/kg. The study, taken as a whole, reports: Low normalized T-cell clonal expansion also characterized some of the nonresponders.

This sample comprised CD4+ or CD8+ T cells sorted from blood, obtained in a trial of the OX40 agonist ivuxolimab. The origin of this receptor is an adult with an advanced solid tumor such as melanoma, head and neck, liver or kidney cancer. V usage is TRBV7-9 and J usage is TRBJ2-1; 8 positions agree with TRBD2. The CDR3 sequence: CASSGAAGGSYNEQFF. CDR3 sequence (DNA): TGTGCCAGCAGCGGAGCGGCGGGGGGCTCCTACAATGAGCAGTTCTTC.